These 20 T cell receptor beta chains came from one sample sequenced in a study of CD8 T cells in Susac syndrome. A quantity of about 0.5 to 1 ug RNA underwent reverse transcription using random hexamers. TCRdb independently ran MiXCR on the immunoSEQ multiplex PCR reads; one entry per CDR3 protein. Here the sample spans some 130,000 distinct CDR3 sequences, around 75% being singletons. Material: CD8+ T cells from PBMCs. These receptors all come from a human donor with multiple sclerosis.

This clonotype was observed a few times. This chain links TRBV4-1 with TRBJ2-1; D gene uncertain. This CDR3 spans 12 amino acids. V was trimmed by 7 bases and J by 4 bases, leaving 8 bases between them. The germline V gene encodes CDR1 MGHRA and CDR2 YSYEKL. The CDR3 reads CASTDGYNEQFF. The CDR3 region has the DNA TGCGCCAGCACCGACGGGTACAATGAGCAGTTCTTC.

J is TRBJ1-3 and V is TRBV28; weak D call: TRBD1 (6 bases). CDR3 length: 14 amino acids. Per germline, CDR1 MDHEN and CDR2 SYDVKM. V lost 6 bases to trimming and J lost 4 bases, with 13 bases between them. CDR3 region: CASSFRGSGNTIYF. DNA for the CDR3: TGTGCCAGCAGCTTCAGGGGATCCGGAAACACCATATATTTT.

This clonotype has only one observation. The chain has TRBV27 and TRBJ1-3, with a weak D call TRBD1 (6 bases). This CDR3 contains 15 residues. The germline V gene encodes CDR1 MNHEY and CDR2 SMNVEV (reference sequence). The V end was cut by 5 bases, the J end by 4 bases, with 15 bases between. The CDR3 DNA follows: TGTGCCAGCAGTCCAGCAGGGGTAACCGGAAACACCATATATTTT. This encodes CASSPAGVTGNTIYF.

This clonotype appeared a single time. V usage is TRBV6-1 and J usage is TRBJ2-5; 8 bases match TRBD2. J gave up 2 bases and V 1 base, and 6 bases lay outside the gene matches. Germline V gene lookup returns CDR1 MNHNS and CDR2 SASEGT. This CDR3 is built from 16 residues. For the CDR3, the DNA is TGTGCCAGCAGTGAAGAAGTAGCGGGGCCACAAGAGACCCAGTACTTC. It specifies CASSEEVAGPQETQYF.

This chain uses TRBV28 with TRBJ2-1; 13 positions match TRBD2. The length of the CDR3 is 16 residues. The germline CDR1 and CDR2 sequences are MDHEN and SYDVKM. V was clipped by 6 bases and J by 8 bases; unmatched bases: 10. The CDR3 loop is CASRTLAGGPRDEQFF. CDR3 coding DNA: TGTGCCAGCAGGACACTAGCGGGGGGGCCCCGGGATGAGCAGTTCTTC.

The chain links TRBV2 to TRBJ2-1, with 8 positions matching TRBD2. The V and J ends lost 7 bases and 4 bases, in that order; junction bases with no gene match: 6. The length of the CDR3 is 14 residues. Germline-derived CDR1 and CDR2 are SNHLY and FYNNEI. CDR3 DNA sequence: TGTGCCAGCAAGGTAGCGGGATTTTACAATGAGCAGTTCTTC. Amino acid sequence: CASKVAGFYNEQFF.

In DNA form, the CDR3 reads TGTGCCAGCAGCTTAGGCCGGGACAGGGGGGACAATGAGCAGTTCTTC. This translates into CASSLGRDRGDNEQFF. The chain joins TRBV7-9 to TRBJ2-1; TRBD1 matches 11 bases. The V gene's germline CDR1 is SEHNR and CDR2 FQNEAQ (reference sequence). V lost 1 base to trimming and J lost 5 bases; unmatched junction nucleotides: 4. This CDR3 region has 16 residues.

This clonotype was seen a handful of times. The chain combines TRBV6-2 or TRBV6-3 with TRBJ2-7; TRBD1 might be the D (6 bases). Germline CDR1 and CDR2: MNHEY and SVGEGT. CDR3 length: 16 residues. V lost 2 bases, J lost 6 bases, and 20 bases lay in between. CDR3 coding DNA: TGTGCCAGCAGTTACCCTGGGGAACTACAGGGCGGCGAGCAGTACTTC. Translation: CASSYPGELQGGEQYF.

This clonotype turned up a few times. The J gene is TRBJ1-6, the V gene TRBV6-1; 8 bases are a match to TRBD1. The CDR3 totals 15 residues. CDR1 and CDR2 from the germline V gene are MNHNS and SASEGT. Trimming removed 6 bases from V and 3 bases from J; junction bases left unmatched: 4. The CDR3 DNA follows: TGTGCCAGCAGAACCGACAGGGGCTATAATTCACCCCTCCACTTT. Protein sequence: CASRTDRGYNSPLHF.

The CDR3 DNA sequence: TGTGCCAGCAGCTATCTAGGGATGCCCGGTTTTAAAGAGACCCAGTACTTC. Translated, it gives CASSYLGMPGFKETQYF. The gene calls are TRBV7-9 and TRBJ2-5, with D unresolved. Germline values: CDR1 SEHNR, CDR2 FQNEAQ (reference sequence). CDR3 length: 17 amino acids. Trimming left V 4 bases short and J 3 bases short, with 21 bases between.

CDR3 region: CASSWTGTDPEAFF. CDR3 DNA: TGTGCCAGCAGCTGGACAGGGACGGACCCTGAAGCTTTCTTT. This chain joins TRBV27 and TRBJ1-1; 8 bases line up with TRBD1. With V trimmed by 6 bases and J by 6 bases, 9 bases remained unmatched. Looked up from germline, CDR1 is MNHEY and CDR2 is SMNVEV (reference sequence). This CDR3 has 14 residues.

The CDR3 bases are TGTGCCAGCAGTTTATCCCCCAGGGGACAGGGACCCCCGAACACTGAAGCTTTCTTT. Translated: CASSLSPRGQGPPNTEAFF. The chain joins TRBV12-3 or TRBV12-4 to TRBJ1-1; 9 bases match TRBD1. The CDR3 covers 19 residues. J was trimmed by 1 base and V by 2 bases; bases with no gene match: 14.

V and J are TRBV2 and TRBJ2-3, with D uncertain. The CDR3 is 14 residues long. Germline lookup yields CDR1 SNHLY and CDR2 FYNNEI. Trimming took off 2 bases at V and 2 bases at J, with 8 bases between the two ends. The CDR3 protein is CASSENYFTDTQYF. In nucleotides, the CDR3 is TGTGCCAGCAGTGAAAACTACTTCACAGATACGCAGTATTTT.

The J gene is TRBJ2-1, the V gene TRBV12-3 or TRBV12-4; D is uncertain. The V end was cut by 6 bases, the J end by 6 bases, with 9 bases between. The CDR3 loop spans 12 amino acids. DNA of the CDR3: TGTGCCAGCAGCCCCTGGGGCAATGAGCAGTTCTTC. Its protein is CASSPWGNEQFF.

V and J are TRBV7-2 and TRBJ1-3; no firm D call. Trimming removed 6 bases from V and 6 bases from J, with 21 bases in between. The CDR3 has 16 residues. CDR1 and CDR2 (germline): SGHTA, FQGNSA. DNA of the CDR3: TGTGCCAGCAGTTTCTCAGTTCGACAAGCTGAAAACACCATATATTTT. Encoded protein: CASSFSVRQAENTIYF.

This rearrangement joins TRBV2 to TRBJ2-1; 8 positions agree with TRBD2. V shed 3 bases and J 8 bases; nucleotides not matched to a gene: 12. From germline, CDR1 is SNHLY and CDR2 FYNNEI. The CDR3 extends over 16 amino acids. CDR3 in amino acids: CASSEAVTGGYHEQFF. As DNA, the CDR3 is TGTGCCAGCAGTGAGGCCGTTACGGGGGGGTACCATGAGCAGTTCTTC.

This rearrangement joins TRBV11-2 to TRBJ2-1; the D gene could be TRBD1 or TRBD2 (5 bases each). CDR3 length: 16 residues. From germline, CDR1 is SGHAT and CDR2 FQNNGV. Trimming removed 1 base at V and 0 bases at J, with 10 bases between. CDR3 nucleotides: TGTGCCAGCAGCTTAGGGGCAGGGAGCTCCTACAATGAGCAGTTCTTC. It yields the protein CASSLGAGSSYNEQFF.

The rearrangement links TRBV7-9 to TRBJ2-7, with D perhaps matching TRBD1 or TRBD2 (5 bases each). CDR1 SEHNR and CDR2 FQNEAQ come from the germline V gene (reference sequence). Trimming shortened V by 5 bases and J by 0 bases, and 11 bases separated the two germline ends. The CDR3 is 14 residues long. The CDR3 is CASSHRDRSYEQYF. For the CDR3, the DNA is TGTGCCAGCAGCCATCGGGACCGCTCCTACGAGCAGTACTTC.

The rearrangement links TRBV27 to TRBJ2-7; 8 nucleotides line up with TRBD1. This CDR3 comprises 13 residues. Per the germline V gene, CDR1 is MNHEY and CDR2 is SMNVEV (reference sequence). The V gene end was trimmed by 3 bases and the J gene end by 6 bases; junction bases not matched to a gene: 4. CDR3 in DNA: TGTGCCAGCAGTTTCGGGACAGGCTCCGAGCAGTACGTC. This encodes CASSFGTGSEQYV.

This clonotype was observed a handful of times. This chain connects TRBV19 to TRBJ1-2; a weak D match, TRBD1 (6 bases). Trimming took off 5 bases at V and 8 bases at J, with 15 bases between the two ends. The CDR3 spans 13 residues. The germline CDR1 and CDR2 sequences are LNHDA and SQIVND (reference sequence). The CDR3 sequence: CASSGDTFAGYTF. The CDR3 DNA sequence: TGTGCCAGTAGTGGGGACACCTTCGCGGGCTACACCTTC.